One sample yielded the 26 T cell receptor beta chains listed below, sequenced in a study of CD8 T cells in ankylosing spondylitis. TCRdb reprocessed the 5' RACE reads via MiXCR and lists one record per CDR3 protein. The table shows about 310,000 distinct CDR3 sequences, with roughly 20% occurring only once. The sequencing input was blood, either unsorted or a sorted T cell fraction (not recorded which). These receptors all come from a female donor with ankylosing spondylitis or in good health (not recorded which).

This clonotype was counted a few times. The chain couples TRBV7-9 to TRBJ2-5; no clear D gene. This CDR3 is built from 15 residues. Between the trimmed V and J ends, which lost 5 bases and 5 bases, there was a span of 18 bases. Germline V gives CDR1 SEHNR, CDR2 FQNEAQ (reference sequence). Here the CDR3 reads CASSQTTPTVETQYF. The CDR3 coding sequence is TGTGCCAGCAGCCAAACCACGCCCACCGTGGAGACCCAGTACTTC.

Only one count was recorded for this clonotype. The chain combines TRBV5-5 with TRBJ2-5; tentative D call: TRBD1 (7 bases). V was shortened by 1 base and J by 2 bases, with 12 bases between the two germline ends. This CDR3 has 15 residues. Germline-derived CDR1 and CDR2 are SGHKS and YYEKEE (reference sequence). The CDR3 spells CASSLLGGQQETQYF. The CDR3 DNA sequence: TGTGCCAGCAGCTTGTTGGGGGGACAGCAAGAGACCCAGTACTTC.

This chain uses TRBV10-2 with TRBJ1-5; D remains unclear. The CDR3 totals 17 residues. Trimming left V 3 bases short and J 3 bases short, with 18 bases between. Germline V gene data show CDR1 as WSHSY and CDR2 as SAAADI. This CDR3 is CASSDQVRDFTNQPQHF. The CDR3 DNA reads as TGCGCCAGCAGTGACCAGGTTCGTGATTTTACCAATCAGCCCCAGCATTTT.

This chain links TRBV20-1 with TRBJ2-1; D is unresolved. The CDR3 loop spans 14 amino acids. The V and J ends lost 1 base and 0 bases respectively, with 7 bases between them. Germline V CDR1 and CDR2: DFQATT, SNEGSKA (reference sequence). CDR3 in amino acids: CSARGLNSYNEQFF. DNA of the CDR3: TGCAGTGCTAGAGGCCTCAACTCCTACAATGAGCAGTTCTTC.

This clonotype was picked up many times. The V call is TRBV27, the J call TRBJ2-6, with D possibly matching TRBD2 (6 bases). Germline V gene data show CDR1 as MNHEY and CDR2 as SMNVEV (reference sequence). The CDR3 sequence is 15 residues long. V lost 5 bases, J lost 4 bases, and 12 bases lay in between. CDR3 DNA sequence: TGTGCCAGCAGTCCCGGGACTGCCGGGGCCAACGTCCTGACTTTC. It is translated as CASSPGTAGANVLTF.

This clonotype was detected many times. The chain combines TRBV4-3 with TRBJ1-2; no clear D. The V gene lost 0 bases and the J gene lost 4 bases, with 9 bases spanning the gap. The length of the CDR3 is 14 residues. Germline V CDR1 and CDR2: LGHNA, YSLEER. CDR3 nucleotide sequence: TGCGCCAGCAGCCAAGATAAAGGGCCCTATGGCTACACCTTC. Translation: CASSQDKGPYGYTF.

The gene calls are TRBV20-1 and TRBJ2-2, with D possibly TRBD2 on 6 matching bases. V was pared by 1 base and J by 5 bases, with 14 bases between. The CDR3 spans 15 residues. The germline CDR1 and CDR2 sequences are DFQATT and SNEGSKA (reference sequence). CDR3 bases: TGCAGTGCTAGAGGAGATGCGGGGCTTACCGGGGAGCTGTTTTTT. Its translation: CSARGDAGLTGELFF.

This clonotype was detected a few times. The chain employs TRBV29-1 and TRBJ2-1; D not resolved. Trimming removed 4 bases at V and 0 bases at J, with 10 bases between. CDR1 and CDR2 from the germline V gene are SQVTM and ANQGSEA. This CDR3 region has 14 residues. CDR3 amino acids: CSVGTVISYNEQFF. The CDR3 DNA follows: TGCAGCGTTGGGACGGTTATCTCCTACAATGAGCAGTTCTTC.

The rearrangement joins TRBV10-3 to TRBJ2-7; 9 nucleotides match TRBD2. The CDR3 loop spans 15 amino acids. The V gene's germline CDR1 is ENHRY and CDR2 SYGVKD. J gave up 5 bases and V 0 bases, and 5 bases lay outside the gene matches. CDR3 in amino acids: CAISESRREGDEQYF. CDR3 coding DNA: TGTGCCATCAGTGAGTCGCGGCGGGAGGGGGACGAGCAGTACTTC.

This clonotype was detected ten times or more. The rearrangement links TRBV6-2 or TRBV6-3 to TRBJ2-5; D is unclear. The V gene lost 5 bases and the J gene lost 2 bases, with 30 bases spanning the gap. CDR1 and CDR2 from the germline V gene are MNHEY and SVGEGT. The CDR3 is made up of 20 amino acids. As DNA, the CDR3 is TGTGCCAGCAGTCGACGGTCCGAAAGGTGGATTGTAGCAGCACAAGAGACCCAGTACTTC. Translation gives CASSRRSERWIVAAQETQYF.

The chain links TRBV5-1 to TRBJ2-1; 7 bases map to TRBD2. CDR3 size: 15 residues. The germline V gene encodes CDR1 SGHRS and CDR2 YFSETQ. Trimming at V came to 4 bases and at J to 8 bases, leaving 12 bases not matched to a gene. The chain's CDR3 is CASSPLGAGMDEQFF. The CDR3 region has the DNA TGCGCCAGCAGCCCCCTCGGAGCGGGAATGGATGAGCAGTTCTTC. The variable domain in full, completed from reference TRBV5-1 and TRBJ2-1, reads KAGVTQTPRYLIKTRGQQVTLSCSPISGHRSVSWYQQTPGQGLQFLFEYFSETQRNKGNFPGRFSGRQFSNSRSEMNVSTLELGDSALYLCASSPLGAGMDEQFFGPGTRLTVL.

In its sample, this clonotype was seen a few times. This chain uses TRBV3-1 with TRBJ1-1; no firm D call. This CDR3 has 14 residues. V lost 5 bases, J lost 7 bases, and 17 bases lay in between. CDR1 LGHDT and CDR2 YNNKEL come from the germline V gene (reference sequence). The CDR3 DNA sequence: TGTGCCAGCAGCTACTCGCGTGTCAAACTTGAAGCTTTCTTT. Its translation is CASSYSRVKLEAFF.

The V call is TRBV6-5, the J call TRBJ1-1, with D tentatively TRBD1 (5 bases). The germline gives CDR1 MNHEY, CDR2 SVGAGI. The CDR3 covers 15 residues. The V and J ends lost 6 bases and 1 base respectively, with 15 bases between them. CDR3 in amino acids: CASRSSGTANTEAFF. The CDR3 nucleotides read TGTGCCAGCAGGTCCTCCGGGACGGCGAACACTGAAGCTTTCTTT.

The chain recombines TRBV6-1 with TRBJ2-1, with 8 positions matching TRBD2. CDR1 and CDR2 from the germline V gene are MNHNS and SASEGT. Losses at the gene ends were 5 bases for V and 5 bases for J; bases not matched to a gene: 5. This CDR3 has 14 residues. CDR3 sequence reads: CASSTRTSHNEQFF. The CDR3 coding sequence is TGTGCCAGCAGTACCAGGACTAGCCACAATGAGCAGTTCTTC.

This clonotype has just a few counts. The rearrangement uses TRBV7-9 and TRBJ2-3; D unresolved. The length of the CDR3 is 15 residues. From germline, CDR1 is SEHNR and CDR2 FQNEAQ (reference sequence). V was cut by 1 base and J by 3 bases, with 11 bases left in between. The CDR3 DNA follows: TGTGCCAGCAGCTTAGGTGGCCAACCGACAGATACGCAGTATTTT. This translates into CASSLGGQPTDTQYF.

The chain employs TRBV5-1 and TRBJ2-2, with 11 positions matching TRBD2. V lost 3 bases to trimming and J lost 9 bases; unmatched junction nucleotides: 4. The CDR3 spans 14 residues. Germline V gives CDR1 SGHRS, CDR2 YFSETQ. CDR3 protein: CASSSSGRLRELFF. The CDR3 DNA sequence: TGCGCCAGCAGCTCTAGCGGGAGGCTGAGGGAGCTGTTTTTT. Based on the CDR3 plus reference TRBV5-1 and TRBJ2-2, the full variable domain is KAGVTQTPRYLIKTRGQQVTLSCSPISGHRSVSWYQQTPGQGLQFLFEYFSETQRNKGNFPGRFSGRQFSNSRSEMNVSTLELGDSALYLCASSSSGRLRELFFGEGSRLTVL.

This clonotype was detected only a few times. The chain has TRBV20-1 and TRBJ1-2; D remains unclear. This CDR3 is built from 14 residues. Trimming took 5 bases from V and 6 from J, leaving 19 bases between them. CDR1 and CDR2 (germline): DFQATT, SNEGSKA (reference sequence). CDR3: CSAARRQDGHGYTF. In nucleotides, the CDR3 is TGCAGTGCTGCCCGACGTCAGGACGGGCATGGCTACACCTTC.

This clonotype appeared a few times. CDR3 amino acids: CASSLEAGPYEQYF. As DNA, the CDR3 is TGCGCCAGCAGCTTGGAAGCGGGCCCCTACGAGCAGTACTTC. The genes are TRBV5-1 and TRBJ2-7, with D possibly matching TRBD2 (6 bases). The germline gives CDR1 SGHRS, CDR2 YFSETQ. The CDR3 spans 14 residues. V was shortened by 0 bases and J by 2 bases, with 9 bases between the two germline ends.

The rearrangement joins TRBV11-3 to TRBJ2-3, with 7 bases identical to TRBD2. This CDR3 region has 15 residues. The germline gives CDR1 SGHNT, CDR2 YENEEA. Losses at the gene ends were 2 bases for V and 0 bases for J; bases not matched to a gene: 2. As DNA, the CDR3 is TGTGCCAGCAGCTTAACAGCGGGGAGCACAGATACGCAGTATTTT. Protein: CASSLTAGSTDTQYF.

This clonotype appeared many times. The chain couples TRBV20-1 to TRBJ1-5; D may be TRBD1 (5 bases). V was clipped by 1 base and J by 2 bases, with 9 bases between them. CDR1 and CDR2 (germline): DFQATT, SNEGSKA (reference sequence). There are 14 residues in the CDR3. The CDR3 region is CSARGGGGNQPQHF. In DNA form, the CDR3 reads TGCAGTGCTAGAGGGGGGGGAGGCAATCAGCCCCAGCATTTT.

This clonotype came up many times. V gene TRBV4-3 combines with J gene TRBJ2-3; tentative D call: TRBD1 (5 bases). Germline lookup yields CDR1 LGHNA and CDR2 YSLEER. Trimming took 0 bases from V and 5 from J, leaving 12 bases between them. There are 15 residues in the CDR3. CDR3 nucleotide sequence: TGCGCCAGCAGCCAAGACAGGGTAAAGGGAGATACGCAGTATTTT. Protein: CASSQDRVKGDTQYF.

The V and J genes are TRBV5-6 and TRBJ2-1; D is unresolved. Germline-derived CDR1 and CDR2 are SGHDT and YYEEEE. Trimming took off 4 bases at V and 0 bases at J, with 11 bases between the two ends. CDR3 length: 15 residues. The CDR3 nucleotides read TGTGCCAGCAGCGGGCGGTTGAGCTCCTACAATGAGCAGTTCTTC. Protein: CASSGRLSSYNEQFF.

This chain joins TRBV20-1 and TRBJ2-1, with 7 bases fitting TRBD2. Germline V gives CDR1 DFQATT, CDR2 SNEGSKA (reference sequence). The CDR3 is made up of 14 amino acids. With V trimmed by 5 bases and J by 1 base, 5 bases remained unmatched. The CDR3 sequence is CSAFPGLSYNEQFF. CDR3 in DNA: TGCAGTGCTTTCCCGGGACTATCCTACAATGAGCAGTTCTTC.

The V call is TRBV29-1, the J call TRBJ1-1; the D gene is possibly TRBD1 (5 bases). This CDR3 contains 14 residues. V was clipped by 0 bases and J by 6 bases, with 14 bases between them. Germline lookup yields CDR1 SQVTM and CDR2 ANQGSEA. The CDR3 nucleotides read TGCAGCGTTGAAGATCGGGGGGACTTTGCTGAAGCTTTCTTT. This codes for CSVEDRGDFAEAFF.

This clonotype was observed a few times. The CDR3 coding sequence is TGCGCCAGCAGCTTGGATACAGGGAAACCCTACGAGCAGTACTTC. It is translated as CASSLDTGKPYEQYF. The chain recombines TRBV5-1 with TRBJ2-7, with D possibly being TRBD1 (6 bases). The germline gives CDR1 SGHRS, CDR2 YFSETQ. V lost 0 bases and J lost 2, with 12 bases in between. The CDR3 consists of 15 residues.

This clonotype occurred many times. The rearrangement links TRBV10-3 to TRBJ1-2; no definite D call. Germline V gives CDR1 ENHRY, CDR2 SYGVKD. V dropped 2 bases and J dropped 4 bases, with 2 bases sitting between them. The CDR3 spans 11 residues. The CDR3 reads CAISEAYGYTF. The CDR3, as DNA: TGTGCCATCAGTGAGGCCTATGGCTACACCTTC.